These 10 T cell receptor beta chains share one sample of origin, sequenced in a study of regulatory T cells in long-lasting Graves disease listed by TCRdb under 2021. Library generation was performed with multiplex PCR. Sequencing relied on an Illumina HiSeq 4000. CDR3 regions were amplified by Arm-PCR with iRepertoire HTBI primers to construct TCR beta libraries. The public reads were reprocessed in TCRdb via fastp at Q25 and MiXCR, keeping in-frame beta chains. Here each entry gathers all rows of one CDR3 protein and keeps the most common genes and DNA. This sample has about 460,000 distinct CDR3 sequences in its table, and 13% to 15% of those were observed once. The top ten clonotypes cover 17% of the sample. What this sample's time point label stands for: newly diagnosed GD, antithyroid drugs for less than 3 months. RNA was extracted from PBMCs in TRIzol for both TCR sequencing and RNA sequencing.

The same data also went into a second study, on T cells in Graves' hyperthyroidism and ophthalmopathy.

The source material was peripheral blood mononuclear cells (PBMCs), sampled at new diagnosis, from a patient treated with antithyroid drugs. These receptors all stem from a woman aged 50 to 60 with Graves disease. Donor details come from another sample of the same person, matched by shared clones.

V is TRBV11-2 and J is TRBJ2-4; the D is unclear. CDR1 and CDR2 (germline): SGHAT, FQNNGV. This CDR3 is built from 17 residues. Trimming pared 1 base from V and 0 bases from J, leaving 13 bases between. The CDR3 region is CASSLVYRTEAKNIQYF. The DNA for the CDR3 is TGTGCCAGCAGCTTAGTTTATCGAACAGAAGCCAAAAACATTCAGTACTTC. Together with reference TRBV11-2 and TRBJ2-4, the CDR3 gives the full variable domain: EAGVAQSPRYKIIEKRQSVAFWCNPISGHATLYWYQQILGQGPKLLIQFQNNGVVDDSQLPKDRFSAERLKGVDSTLKIQPAKLEDSAVYLCASSLVYRTEAKNIQYFGAGTRLSVL.

This clonotype was seen ten or more times. This chain links TRBV20-1 with TRBJ2-7; weak D call: TRBD2 (5 bases). The CDR3 is 15 amino acids. Germline loops: CDR1 DFQATT, CDR2 SNEGSKA (reference sequence). Trimming removed 4 bases from V and 0 bases from J, with 16 bases in between. CDR3 bases: TGCAGTGCTACTCTAGCTGGGTTTAGCTCCTACGAGCAGTACTTC. Translated: CSATLAGFSSYEQYF.

This sequence joins TRBV5-1 and TRBJ2-5; 13 bases map to TRBD2. CDR3 length: 15 residues. Trimming cost V 5 bases and J 5 bases; bases outside gene matches: 6. Germline V gives CDR1 SGHRS, CDR2 YFSETQ. Written as DNA, the CDR3 is TGCGCCAGCAGTTTTGGGACTAGCGGGACTGAGACCCAGTACTTC. Translation gives CASSFGTSGTETQYF.

This clonotype came up many times. The rearrangement links TRBV7-2 to TRBJ2-7, with 9 bases identical to TRBD1. CDR1 and CDR2 (germline): SGHTA, FQGNSA. V shed 6 bases, J shed 6 bases, and the junction held 9 bases outside the gene matches. The CDR3 contains 14 residues. CDR3 loop: CASRSDRGQSEQYF. CDR3 in DNA: TGTGCCAGCAGGTCGGACAGGGGTCAGTCCGAGCAGTACTTC.

In its sample, this clonotype was seen a few times. The chain is built from TRBV14 and TRBJ2-7, with 10 bases fitting TRBD2. Losses at the gene ends were 0 bases for V and 2 bases for J; bases not matched to a gene: 4. The CDR3 runs to 16 residues. Per the germline V gene, CDR1 is SGHDN and CDR2 is FVKESK. CDR3 residues: CASSQDRLAGAYEQYF. In DNA form, the CDR3 reads TGTGCCAGCAGCCAAGATCGTCTAGCGGGAGCCTACGAGCAGTACTTC.

The rearrangement uses TRBV7-8 and TRBJ2-3, with D perhaps TRBD1 (6 bases). The CDR3 contains 15 residues. Per germline, CDR1 SGHVS and CDR2 FQNEAQ. Trimming took 9 bases from V and 0 from J, leaving 16 bases between them. Here the CDR3 DNA reads TGTGCCAGTATCCGCGACAGGTTTAGCACAGATACGCAGTATTTT. Its protein product is CASIRDRFSTDTQYF.

This clonotype came up a few times. The rearrangement joins TRBV3-1 to TRBJ2-7, with D perhaps matching TRBD1 or TRBD2 (5 bases each). From germline, CDR1 is LGHDT and CDR2 YNNKEL (reference sequence). Trimming pared 1 base from V and 4 bases from J, leaving 17 bases between. CDR3 size: 16 residues. Written as DNA, the CDR3 is TGTGCCAGCAGCCAAGGTCCGCATCTAGGGGAGTACGAGCAGTACTTC. It translates to CASSQGPHLGEYEQYF.

This clonotype was seen ten or more times. The chain is built from TRBV20-1 and TRBJ2-2; possibly TRBD1 for D (5 bases). Trimming cost V 0 bases and J 8 bases, with 13 bases left between them. This CDR3 contains 14 residues. From germline, CDR1 is DFQATT and CDR2 SNEGSKA (reference sequence). CDR3 DNA: TGCAGTGCTAGAGATCCGGACAATTGGGGGGAGCTGTTTTTT. Translated: CSARDPDNWGELFF.

Ten or more counts support this clonotype. J is TRBJ2-3 and V is TRBV2; 9 nucleotides line up with TRBD1. The CDR3 is 16 amino acids. The J segment lost 0 bases and the V segment lost 5 bases, leaving 6 bases of the junction unmatched. Germline V CDR1 and CDR2: SNHLY, FYNNEI. CDR3 loop: CASSQRTGASTDTQYF. CDR3 sequence (DNA): TGTGCCAGCAGTCAAAGGACAGGGGCTAGCACAGATACGCAGTATTTT.

The CDR3 is CASTGLAGGSYEQYF. In DNA form, the CDR3 reads TGTGCCAGCACCGGACTAGCGGGAGGCTCCTACGAGCAGTACTTC. J is TRBJ2-7 and V is TRBV12-3 or TRBV12-4; TRBD2 aligns across 14 bases. This CDR3 region has 15 residues. J lost 0 bases, V lost 7 bases, and 2 bases had no gene match.